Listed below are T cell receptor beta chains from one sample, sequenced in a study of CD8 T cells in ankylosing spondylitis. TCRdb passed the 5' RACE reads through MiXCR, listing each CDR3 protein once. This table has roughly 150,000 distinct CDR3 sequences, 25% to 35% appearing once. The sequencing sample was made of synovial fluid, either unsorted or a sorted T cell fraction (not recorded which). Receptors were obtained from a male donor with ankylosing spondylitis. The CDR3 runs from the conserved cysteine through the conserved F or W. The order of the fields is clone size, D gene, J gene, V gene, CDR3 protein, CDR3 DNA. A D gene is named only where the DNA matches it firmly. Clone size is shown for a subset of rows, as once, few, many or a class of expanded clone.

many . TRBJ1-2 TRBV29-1 CSVDVPLTNYGYTF TGCAGCGTTGATGTGCCACTCACCAACTATGGCTACACCTTC
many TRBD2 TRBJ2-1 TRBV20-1 CSARTSGTSYNEQFF TGCAGTGCTCGGACTAGCGGGACCTCCTACAATGAGCAGTTCTTC
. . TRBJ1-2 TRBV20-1 CSATNPETNYGYTF TGCAGTGCAACCAACCCAGAAACTAACTATGGCTACACCTTC
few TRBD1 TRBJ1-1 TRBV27 CASSLGPTGGSTEAFF TGTGCCAGCAGTTTAGGACCGACAGGGGGATCCACTGAAGCTTTCTTT
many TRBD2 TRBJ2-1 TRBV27 CASRGLAGGSSSYNEQFF TGTGCCAGCAGGGGTCTAGCGGGAGGCTCGAGCTCCTACAATGAGCAGTTCTTC
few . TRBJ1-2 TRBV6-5 CASSYSGGTYGYTF TGTGCCAGCAGTTACTCGGGCGGGACGTATGGCTACACCTTC
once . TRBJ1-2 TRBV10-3 CAISESGLYGYTF TGTGCCATCAGTGAATCTGGTCTCTATGGCTACACCTTC
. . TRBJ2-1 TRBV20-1 CSASWFGSGNNEQFF TGCAGTGCTAGTTGGTTCGGGAGTGGGAACAATGAGCAGTTCTTC
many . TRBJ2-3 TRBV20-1 CSARSDTDTQYF TGCAGTGCTAGAAGTGACACAGATACGCAGTATTTT
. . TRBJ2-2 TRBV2 CASSEWDTGELFF TGTGCCAGCAGTGAATGGGACACCGGGGAGCTGTTTTTT
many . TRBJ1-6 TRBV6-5 CASSYRWNRENSPLHF TGTGCCAGCAGTTACAGGTGGAACAGGGAGAATTCACCCCTCCACTTT
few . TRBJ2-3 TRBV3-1 CASSQGAGSDTQYF TGTGCCAGCAGCCAAGGCGCGGGCTCAGATACGCAGTATTTT